This TCR beta chain appears in the sequencing data of a study of OX40 agonist ivuxolimab in advanced cancers. The overall study: Subjects had a mean age of around 60 years, with a range of roughly 20 to 79; 82.7% were male.

This clone appeared a single time. This CDR3 contains 13 residues. Germline lookup yields CDR1 WSHSY and CDR2 SAAADI. Assay used: immunoSEQ multiplex PCR; TCRdb lists only in-frame clones, some missing. The sample lists tens of thousands of clones, just under 90% occurring once. Sequencing used CD4+ or CD8+ T cells sorted from blood, obtained in a trial of the OX40 agonist ivuxolimab. The chain carries TRBV10-2 and TRBJ2-5; tentative D call: TRBD2 (6 bases). TRBJ2-7 matches the DNA end more closely, so the J call is doubtful. This sequence was found in an adult with an advanced solid tumor such as melanoma, head and neck, liver or kidney cancer. CDR3 loop: CASRGGITYEQYF. DNA for the CDR3: TGCGCCAGTCGGGGCGGGATTACCTACGAGCAGTACTTC.